The next 29 T cell receptor beta chains were all read from a single sample in a study of a mutant IDH1 vaccine in newly diagnosed glioma. The sample's time point: week 23, last vaccination. Topical imiquimod accompanied each vaccine dose, which consisted of 300 ug of mutant IDH1 20-mer peptide. Method: immunoSEQ multiplex PCR; TCRdb's copy keeps in-frame clones and lacks some. The repertoire holds 65,000 or so clones, with more than 75% as singletons. No antigen has been assigned to these receptors. Sequencing used PBMCs, obtained from a glioma patient whose treatment included an IDH1 peptide vaccine. Receptor source: a man younger than 45 with glioma.

This clone was observed a few times. This rearrangement joins TRBV5-4 to TRBJ1-4; the match to TRBD1 covers 10 bases. Germline CDR1 is SGHNT and CDR2 is YYREEE (reference sequence). The CDR3 totals 14 residues. V gave up 4 bases and J gave up 5 bases; unmatched junction bases: 2. The CDR3 bases are TGTGCCAGCAGCCCGGGACAGGGGAATGAAAAACTGTTTTTT. Its translation is CASSPGQGNEKLFF. Combining the CDR3 with reference TRBV5-4 and TRBJ1-4 gives the whole variable domain ETGVTQSPTHLIKTRGQQVTLRCSSQSGHNTVSWYQQALGQGPQFIFQYYREEENGRGNFPPRFSGLQFPNYSSELNVNALELDDSALYLCASSPGQGNEKLFFGSGTQLSVL.

The chain links TRBV11-2 to TRBJ2-3; 8 bases match TRBD2. CDR3 length: 15 amino acids. Germline V lookup: CDR1 SGHAT, CDR2 FQNNGV. Trimming at V came to 6 bases and at J to 4 bases, leaving 9 bases not matched to a gene. This chain's CDR3 is CASRGRGGGPDTQYF. The CDR3 DNA is TGTGCCAGCAGGGGACGGGGGGGCGGCCCAGATACGCAGTATTTT.

The genes are TRBV7-8 and TRBJ1-1; D unclear. V was shortened by 1 base and J by 1 base, with 7 bases between the two germline ends. The V gene's germline CDR1 is SGHVS and CDR2 FQNEAQ. The CDR3 runs 14 residues. Here the CDR3 reads CASSLVLTNTEAFF. The CDR3 coding sequence is TGTGCCAGCAGCTTAGTGCTGACGAACACTGAAGCTTTCTTT.

CDR3 protein: CASSSDRQNTIYF. Here the CDR3 DNA reads TGTGCCAGCAGCTCGGACAGACAAAACACCATATATTTT. The chain links TRBV11-2 to TRBJ1-3; D perhaps matches TRBD1 (6 bases). V lost 4 bases and J lost 6, with 10 bases in between. Per the germline V gene, CDR1 is SGHAT and CDR2 is FQNNGV. The CDR3 has 13 residues.

The V and J genes are TRBV7-9 and TRBJ2-1; 9 bases are a match to TRBD2. The V gene's germline CDR1 is SEHNR and CDR2 FQNEAQ (reference sequence). Unmatched junction bases numbered 12, after V lost 5 bases and J lost 7 bases. CDR3 size: 16 residues. CDR3 DNA sequence: TGTGCCAGCAGCACGGCGACGGGACTAGCCGCGAATGAGCAGTTCTTC. This translates into CASSTATGLAANEQFF.

This sequence joins TRBV27 and TRBJ1-1; possibly TRBD1 for D (6 bases). Trimming left V 3 bases short and J 0 bases short, with 8 bases between. The CDR3 runs to 14 residues. The germline gives CDR1 MNHEY, CDR2 SMNVEV (reference sequence). The CDR3 loop reads CASSLGHLNTEAFF. The CDR3 DNA sequence: TGTGCCAGCAGTTTGGGACACTTGAACACTGAAGCTTTCTTT.

J is TRBJ1-2 and V is TRBV6-1; 7 bases line up with TRBD1. The CDR3 has 15 amino acids. The V segment lost 5 bases and the J segment 6 bases; nucleotides outside the gene matches: 12. CDR1 MNHNS and CDR2 SASEGT come from the germline V gene. CDR3 nucleotides: TGTGCCAGCAGTTCAGAGGGGGCCTTGGGTCATGGCTACACCTTC. Residues: CASSSEGALGHGYTF.

The V call is TRBV19, the J call TRBJ1-6, with D tentatively TRBD1 (5 bases). V lost 5 bases and J 6 bases, leaving 11 bases between the germline ends. The CDR3 length is 14 residues. Germline values: CDR1 LNHDA, CDR2 SQIVND (reference sequence). CDR3 coding DNA: TGTGCCAGTAGTTTCGTGGGGCCTAATTCACCCCTCCACTTT. Encoded protein: CASSFVGPNSPLHF. The full variable domain, completed using reference TRBV19 and TRBJ1-6, is DGGITQSPKYLFRKEGQNVTLSCEQNLNHDAMYWYRQDPGQGLRLIYYSQIVNDFQKGDIAEGYSVSREKKESFPLTVTSAQKNPTAFYLCASSFVGPNSPLHFGNGTRLTVT.

This chain connects TRBV10-3 to TRBJ2-4, with no clear D. Germline V gives CDR1 ENHRY, CDR2 SYGVKD. This CDR3 comprises 12 residues. V was cut by 3 bases and J by 6 bases, with 6 bases left in between. This chain's CDR3 is CAISETLNIQYF. The CDR3 DNA follows: TGTGCCATCAGTGAAACCCTAAACATTCAGTACTTC.

The table lists this clone with a few counts. This chain uses TRBV6-4 with TRBJ2-3, with D uncertain. The germline CDR1 and CDR2 sequences are MRHNA and SNTAGT. Trimming shortened V by 0 bases and J by 2 bases, and 3 bases separated the two germline ends. CDR3 length: 13 amino acids. The CDR3 sequence is CASSDSDTDTQYF. The DNA for the CDR3 is TGTGCCAGCAGTGACTCGGACACAGATACGCAGTATTTT.

The chain combines TRBV30 with TRBJ1-5; D is ambiguous. V was trimmed by 3 bases and J by 7 bases, leaving 13 bases between them. CDR1 GTSNPN and CDR2 SVGIG come from the germline V gene (reference sequence). The CDR3 contains 13 residues. CDR3 DNA: TGTGCCTGGAGCGACTCGGGGTACCAGCCCCAGCATTTT. Protein: CAWSDSGYQPQHF.

This clone was seen only a few times. V is TRBV19 and J is TRBJ1-5, with D maybe TRBD1 (5 bases). The CDR3 has 14 residues. Trimming left V 5 bases short and J 4 bases short, with 12 bases between. Germline CDR1 is LNHDA and CDR2 is SQIVND (reference sequence). The CDR3 sequence: CASSRLRENQPQHF. The CDR3 region has the DNA TGTGCCAGTAGTCGACTCAGGGAAAATCAGCCCCAGCATTTT.

The genes are TRBV7-2 and TRBJ1-2; possibly TRBD1 for D (5 bases). The CDR3 consists of 14 residues. Deletions cut 1 base from V and 2 bases from J, with 8 bases between. In germline, CDR1 is SGHTA, CDR2 FQGNSA. The CDR3 here is CASSLDGGNYGYTF. CDR3 coding DNA: TGTGCCAGCAGCTTAGATGGGGGGAACTATGGCTACACCTTC.

This chain joins TRBV5-1 and TRBJ1-2; TRBD1 matches at 9 bases. Trimming removed 2 bases from V and 7 bases from J; junction bases left unmatched: 3. The CDR3 runs to 13 residues. Germline V gene data show CDR1 as SGHRS and CDR2 as YFSETQ. The CDR3 DNA follows: TGCGCCAGCAGCTTTCCGGGACAGGGTGGCTACACCTTC. Amino acids: CASSFPGQGGYTF.

The chain employs TRBV15 and TRBJ1-3; D is unclear. Germline lookup yields CDR1 LNHNV and CDR2 YYDKDF (reference sequence). The CDR3 is made up of 15 amino acids. V lost 2 bases and J 4 bases, leaving 12 bases between the germline ends. The CDR3 nucleotides read TGTGCCACCAGCAGACGTTTACCCGGAGGAAACACCATATATTTT. Translating gives CATSRRLPGGNTIYF.

J is TRBJ2-2 and V is TRBV5-6; D not resolved. CDR3 size: 14 residues. Germline CDR1 SGHDT, CDR2 YYEEEE. V shed 0 bases and J shed 6 bases, with 9 bases lying between them. Here the CDR3 reads CASSLGEWPGELFF. The CDR3 DNA reads TGTGCCAGCAGCTTGGGGGAATGGCCCGGGGAGCTGTTTTTT.

This chain uses TRBV6-5 with TRBJ2-7; 9 nucleotides match TRBD1. After removal of 2 bases from V and 3 bases from J, the junction contained 5 bases not matched to a gene. This CDR3 spans 15 amino acids. The germline gives CDR1 MNHEY, CDR2 SVGAGI. DNA of the CDR3: TGTGCCAGCAGTTACCTCGGACAGGGGCACTACGAGCAGTACTTC. Its translation is CASSYLGQGHYEQYF.

The chain combines TRBV27 with TRBJ1-5, with 7 bases fitting TRBD1. V gave up 10 bases and J gave up 7 bases; unmatched junction bases: 13. Germline V gene sequence: CDR1 MNHEY, CDR2 SMNVEV (reference sequence). This CDR3 is built from 14 residues. CDR3 amino acids: CATGRGRGEQPQHF. The CDR3 coding sequence is TGTGCCACCGGCCGGGGCAGGGGGGAACAGCCCCAGCATTTT.

The genes are TRBV5-5 and TRBJ1-1; D gene uncertain. V was clipped by 1 base and J by 11 bases, with 12 bases between them. The V gene's germline CDR1 is SGHKS and CDR2 YYEKEE (reference sequence). The CDR3 runs to 12 residues. This CDR3 is CASSLWIGSAFF. The CDR3 DNA follows: TGTGCCAGCAGCTTGTGGATCGGAAGCGCTTTCTTT.

The rearrangement uses TRBV5-1 and TRBJ2-7; D not certain. The V and J ends lost 0 bases and 3 bases respectively, with 10 bases between them. CDR1 is SGHRS, CDR2 YFSETQ, per germline. The CDR3 consists of 14 residues. CDR3 residues: CASSLVPEGYEQYF. In nucleotides, the CDR3 is TGCGCCAGCAGCTTGGTTCCAGAAGGCTACGAGCAGTACTTC.

This clone was detected once. In the same sample, other DNA sequences code for this CDR3. This chain joins TRBV10-3 and TRBJ2-7; TRBD1 matches at 10 bases. J lost 0 bases, V lost 6 bases, and 2 bases had no gene match. The CDR3 covers 14 residues. From germline, CDR1 is ENHRY and CDR2 SYGVKD. The CDR3 reads CAIRDRGSSYEQYF. In DNA form, the CDR3 reads TGTGCCATCAGGGACAGGGGGAGCTCCTACGAGCAGTACTTC.

The J gene is TRBJ2-6, the V gene TRBV27; D is undetermined. The germline gives CDR1 MNHEY, CDR2 SMNVEV (reference sequence). This CDR3 contains 16 residues. Trimming cost V 5 bases and J 0 bases, with 11 bases left between them. In DNA form, the CDR3 reads TGTGCCAGCAGTAATTTTGGTCGCTCTGGGGCCAACGTCCTGACTTTC. It is translated as CASSNFGRSGANVLTF.

The rearrangement uses TRBV19 and TRBJ2-3; D call uncertain. The V gene lost 7 bases and the J gene lost 6 bases, with 17 bases spanning the gap. Germline V gene sequence: CDR1 LNHDA, CDR2 SQIVND (reference sequence). The CDR3 has 14 amino acids. The CDR3 protein is CASNLDGTRDTQYF. CDR3 sequence (DNA): TGTGCCAGTAATCTTGACGGTACTCGCGATACGCAGTATTTT.

The chain uses TRBV18 and TRBJ1-1, with D hard to call. Trimming removed 3 bases at V and 5 bases at J, with 7 bases between. Germline V lookup: CDR1 KGHSH, CDR2 LQKENI. This CDR3 is built from 12 residues. DNA for the CDR3: TGTGCCAGCTCACCCCGGCGGACTGAAGCTTTCTTT. Translating gives CASSPRRTEAFF.

The rearrangement links TRBV5-1 to TRBJ1-2, with D perhaps matching TRBD1 (6 bases). Per the germline V gene, CDR1 is SGHRS and CDR2 is YFSETQ. The CDR3 has 14 residues. Deletions cut 0 bases from V and 9 bases from J, with 15 bases between. CDR3 DNA sequence: TGCGCCAGCAGCTTGGATCACAGGGCGGGTAGCTACACCTTC. Translating it yields CASSLDHRAGSYTF.

This clone came up once. The rearrangement uses TRBV5-1 and TRBJ2-1; 8 positions agree with TRBD2. With 2 bases clipped from V and 5 bases from J, the junction kept 12 bases outside the gene matches. CDR1 is SGHRS, CDR2 YFSETQ, per germline. The CDR3 totals 17 residues. The DNA for the CDR3 is TGCGCCAGCAGCTTCGGAGATACGGGGGGGCTCCACAATGAGCAGTTCTTC. Its protein is CASSFGDTGGLHNEQFF.

V usage is TRBV28 and J usage is TRBJ1-6, with D tentatively TRBD1 (5 bases). V lost 5 bases and J 0 bases, leaving 8 bases between the germline ends. The CDR3 contains 15 residues. CDR1 is MDHEN and CDR2 is SYDVKM in the germline V gene. The CDR3 reads CASSPGSSYNSPLHF. CDR3 DNA: TGTGCCAGCAGTCCAGGGAGCTCCTATAATTCACCCCTCCACTTT.

The chain is built from TRBV9 and TRBJ2-3, with 11 bases fitting TRBD2. The V gene's germline CDR1 is SGDLS and CDR2 YYNGEE. The J segment lost 1 base and the V segment lost 2 bases, leaving 0 bases of the junction unmatched. The length of the CDR3 is 15 residues. In nucleotides, the CDR3 is TGTGCCAGCAGCGTGACTAGCGGGGGCACAGATACGCAGTATTTT. Protein sequence: CASSVTSGGTDTQYF.

V gene TRBV4-2 combines with J gene TRBJ2-6, with TRBD1 identical over 7 bases. Trimming took 5 bases from V and 1 from J; bases not matched to a gene: 8. Germline loops: CDR1 LGHNA, CDR2 YNFKEQ. CDR3 length: 17 amino acids. The CDR3 sequence: CASSSRDSSSGANVLTF. For the CDR3, the DNA is TGTGCCAGCAGCTCCCGGGACAGCTCATCTGGGGCCAACGTCCTGACTTTC.